This record concerns one T cell receptor beta chain sequence. Germline V gene data show CDR1 as MGHDK and CDR2 as SYGVNS. V shed 2 bases, J shed 5 bases, and the junction held 12 bases outside the gene matches. This CDR3 has 17 amino acids. Assay runs were performed at deep level. Assay used: immunoSEQ multiplex PCR; TCRdb lists only in-frame clones, some missing. The sample carries 1,500,000 or so clones, 98% to 99% recorded once. This record comes from a study of shared clonotypes between healthy human individuals. The sequence was collected from a man aged 30 to 39 in good health. Specimen: naive CD4+ T cells sorted from blood. As for subset: CD45RA+ positively selected. The chain couples TRBV25-1 to TRBJ2-1; 7 nucleotides line up with TRBD1. The CDR3 loop reads CASSEVLDRVGHNEQFF. DNA of the CDR3: TGTGCCAGCAGTGAAGTACTAGACAGGGTGGGGCACAATGAGCAGTTCTTC.